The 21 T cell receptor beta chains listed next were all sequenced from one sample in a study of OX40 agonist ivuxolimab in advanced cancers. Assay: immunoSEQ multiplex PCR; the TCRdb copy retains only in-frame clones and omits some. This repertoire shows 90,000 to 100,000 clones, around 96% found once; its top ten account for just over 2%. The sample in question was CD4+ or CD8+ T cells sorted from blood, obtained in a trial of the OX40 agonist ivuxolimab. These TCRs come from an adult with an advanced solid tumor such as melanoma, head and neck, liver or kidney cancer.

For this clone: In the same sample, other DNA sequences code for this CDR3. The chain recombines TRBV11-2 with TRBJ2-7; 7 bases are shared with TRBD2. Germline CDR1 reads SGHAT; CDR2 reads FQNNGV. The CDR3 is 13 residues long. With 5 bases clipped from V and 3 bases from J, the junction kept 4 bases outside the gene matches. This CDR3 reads CASSLGGDYEQYF. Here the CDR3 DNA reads TGTGCCAGCAGCCTGGGGGGGGACTACGAGCAGTACTTC.

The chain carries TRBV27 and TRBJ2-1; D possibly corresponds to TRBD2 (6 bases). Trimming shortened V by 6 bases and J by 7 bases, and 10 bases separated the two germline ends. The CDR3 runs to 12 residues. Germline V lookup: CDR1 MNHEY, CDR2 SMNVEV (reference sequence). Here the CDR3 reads CASRLTRNEQFF. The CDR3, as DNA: TGTGCCAGCAGACTGACTAGGAATGAGCAGTTCTTC.

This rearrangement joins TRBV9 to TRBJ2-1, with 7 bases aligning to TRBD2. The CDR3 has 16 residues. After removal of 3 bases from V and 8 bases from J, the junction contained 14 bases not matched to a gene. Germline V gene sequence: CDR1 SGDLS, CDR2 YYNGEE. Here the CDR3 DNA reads TGTGCCAGCAGCGAGGGAGGGGCCCAGCCCTCCGATGAGCAGTTCTTC. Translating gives CASSEGGAQPSDEQFF.

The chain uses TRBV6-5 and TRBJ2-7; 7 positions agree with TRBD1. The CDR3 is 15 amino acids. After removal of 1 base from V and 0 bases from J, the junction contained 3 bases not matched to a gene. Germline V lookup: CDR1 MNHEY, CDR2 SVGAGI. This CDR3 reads CASSYYRDSSYEQYF. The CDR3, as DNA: TGTGCCAGCAGTTACTACCGGGACAGCTCCTACGAGCAGTACTTC.

This chain's CDR3 is CSVEEGRGWTTEAFF. The DNA for the CDR3 is TGCAGCGTTGAAGAGGGTAGGGGGTGGACCACTGAAGCTTTCTTT. The rearrangement links TRBV29-1 to TRBJ1-1, with a tentative D call TRBD1 (6 bases). Germline-derived CDR1 and CDR2 are SQVTM and ANQGSEA. The CDR3 runs to 15 residues. Trimming cost V 0 bases and J 4 bases, with 15 bases left between them. The whole variable domain, filled in from reference TRBV29-1 and TRBJ1-1, reads SAVISQKPSRDICQRGTSLTIQCQVDSQVTMMFWYRQQPGQSLTLIATANQGSEATYESGFVIDKFPISRPNLTFSTLTVSNMSPEDSSIYLCSVEEGRGWTTEAFFGQGTRLTVV.

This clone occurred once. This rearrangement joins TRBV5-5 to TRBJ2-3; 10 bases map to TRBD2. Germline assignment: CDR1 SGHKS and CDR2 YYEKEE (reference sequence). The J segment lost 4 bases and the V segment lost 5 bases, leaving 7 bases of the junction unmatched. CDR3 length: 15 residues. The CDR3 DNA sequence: TGTGCCAGCAGATCGAGCGGGGGGGCCCCAGATACGCAGTATTTT. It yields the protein CASRSSGGAPDTQYF.

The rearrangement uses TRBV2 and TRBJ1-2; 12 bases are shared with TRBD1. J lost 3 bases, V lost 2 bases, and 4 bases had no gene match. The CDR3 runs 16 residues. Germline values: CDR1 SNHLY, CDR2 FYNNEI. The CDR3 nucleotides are TGTGCCAGCAGTGAAATGGGACAGGGGGCCGACTATGGCTACACCTTC. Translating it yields CASSEMGQGADYGYTF. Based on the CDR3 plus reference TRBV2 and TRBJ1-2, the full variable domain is EPEVTQTPSHQVTQMGQEVILRCVPISNHLYFYWYRQILGQKVEFLVSFYNNEISEKSEIFDDQFSVERPDGSNFTLKIRSTKLEDSAMYFCASSEMGQGADYGYTFGSGTRLTVV.

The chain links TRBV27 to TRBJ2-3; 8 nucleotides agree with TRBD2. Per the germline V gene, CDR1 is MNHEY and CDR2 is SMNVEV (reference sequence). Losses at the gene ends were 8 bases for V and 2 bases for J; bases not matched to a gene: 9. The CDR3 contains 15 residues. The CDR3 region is CASSSPGLDTDTQYF. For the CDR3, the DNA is TGTGCCAGCTCCTCCCCGGGACTAGACACAGATACGCAGTATTTT.

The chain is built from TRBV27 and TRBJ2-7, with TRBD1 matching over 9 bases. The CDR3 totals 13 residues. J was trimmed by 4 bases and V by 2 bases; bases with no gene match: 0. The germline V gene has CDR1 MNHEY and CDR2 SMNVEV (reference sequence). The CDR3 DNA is TGTGCCAGCAGTTTAGGGACAGGGTACGAGCAGTACTTC. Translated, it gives CASSLGTGYEQYF.

The CDR3 sequence is CASSQAWVSQETQYF. CDR3 in DNA: TGCGCCAGCAGCCAAGCTTGGGTCTCCCAAGAGACCCAGTACTTC. The chain employs TRBV4-3 and TRBJ2-5; no clear D. V was clipped by 1 base and J by 1 base, with 10 bases between them. Germline-derived CDR1 and CDR2 are LGHNA and YSLEER. This CDR3 spans 15 amino acids.

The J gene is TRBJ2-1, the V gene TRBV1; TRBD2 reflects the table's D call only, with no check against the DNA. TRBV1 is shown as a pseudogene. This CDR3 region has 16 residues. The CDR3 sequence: CTSSRERGYSYNEQFF. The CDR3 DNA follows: TGCACCAGCAGCCGAGAGCGGGGGTACTCCTACAATGAGCAGTTCTTC.

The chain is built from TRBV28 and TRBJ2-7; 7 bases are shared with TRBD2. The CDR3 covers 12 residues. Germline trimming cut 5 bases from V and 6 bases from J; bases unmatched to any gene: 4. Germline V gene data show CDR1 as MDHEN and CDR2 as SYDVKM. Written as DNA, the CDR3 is TGTGCCAGCAGTGACACTAGCGTCGAGCAGTACTTC. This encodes CASSDTSVEQYF.

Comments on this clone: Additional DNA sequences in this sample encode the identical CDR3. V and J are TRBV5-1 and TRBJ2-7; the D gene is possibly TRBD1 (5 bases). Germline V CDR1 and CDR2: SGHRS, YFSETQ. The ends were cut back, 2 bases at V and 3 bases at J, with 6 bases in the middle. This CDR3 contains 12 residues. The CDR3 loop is CASSFDSYEQYF. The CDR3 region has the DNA TGCGCCAGCAGCTTCGACAGCTACGAGCAGTACTTC.

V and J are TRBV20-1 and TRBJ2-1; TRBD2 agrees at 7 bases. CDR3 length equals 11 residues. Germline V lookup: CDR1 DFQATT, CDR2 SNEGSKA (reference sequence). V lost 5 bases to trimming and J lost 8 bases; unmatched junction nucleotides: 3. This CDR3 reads CSAPRGDEQFF. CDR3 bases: TGCAGTGCTCCACGGGGGGATGAGCAGTTCTTC.

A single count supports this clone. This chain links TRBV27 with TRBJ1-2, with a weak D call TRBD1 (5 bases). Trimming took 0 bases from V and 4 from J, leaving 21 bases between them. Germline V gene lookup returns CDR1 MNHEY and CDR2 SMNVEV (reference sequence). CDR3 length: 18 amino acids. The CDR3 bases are TGTGCCAGCAGTTTATCCTCCCGCGGGGCCCTCTTTCCCTATGGCTACACCTTC. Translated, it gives CASSLSSRGALFPYGYTF.

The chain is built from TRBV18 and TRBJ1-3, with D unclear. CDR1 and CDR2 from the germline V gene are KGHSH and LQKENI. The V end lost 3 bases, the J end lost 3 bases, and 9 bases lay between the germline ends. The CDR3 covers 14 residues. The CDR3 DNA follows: TGTGCCAGCTCACCCACAGTGGTTGGAAACACCATATATTTT. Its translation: CASSPTVVGNTIYF.

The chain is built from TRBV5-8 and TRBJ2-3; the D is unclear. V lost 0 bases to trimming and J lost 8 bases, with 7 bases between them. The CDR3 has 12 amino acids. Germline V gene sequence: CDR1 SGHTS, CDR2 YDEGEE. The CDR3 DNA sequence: TGTGCCAGCAGCTTGGGCCAGGTTACGCAGTATTTT. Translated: CASSLGQVTQYF.

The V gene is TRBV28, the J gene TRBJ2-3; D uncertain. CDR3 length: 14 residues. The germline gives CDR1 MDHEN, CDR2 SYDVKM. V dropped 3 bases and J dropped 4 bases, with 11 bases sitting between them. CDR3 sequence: CASSFLTPPDTQYF. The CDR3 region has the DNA TGTGCCAGCAGTTTCCTGACGCCCCCAGATACGCAGTATTTT.

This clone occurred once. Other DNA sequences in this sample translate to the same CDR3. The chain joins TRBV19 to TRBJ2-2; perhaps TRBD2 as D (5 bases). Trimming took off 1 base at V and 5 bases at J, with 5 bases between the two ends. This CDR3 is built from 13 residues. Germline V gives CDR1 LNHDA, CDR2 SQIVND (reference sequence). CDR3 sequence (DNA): TGTGCCAGTAGTATAGTAGCGACCGGGGAGCTGTTTTTT. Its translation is CASSIVATGELFF.

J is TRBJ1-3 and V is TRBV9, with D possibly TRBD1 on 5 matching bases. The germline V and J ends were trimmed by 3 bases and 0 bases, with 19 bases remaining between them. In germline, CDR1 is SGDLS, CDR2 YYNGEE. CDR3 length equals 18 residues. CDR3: CASSEGLGSDTSGNTIYF. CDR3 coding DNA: TGTGCCAGCAGCGAGGGGTTAGGTTCAGACACCTCTGGAAACACCATATATTTT.

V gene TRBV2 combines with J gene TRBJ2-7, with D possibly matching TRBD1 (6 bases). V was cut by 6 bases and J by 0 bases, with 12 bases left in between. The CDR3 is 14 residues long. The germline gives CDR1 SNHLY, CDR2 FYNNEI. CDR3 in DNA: TGTGCCAGCAGCCGGGACACCAACTCCTACGAGCAGTACTTC. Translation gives CASSRDTNSYEQYF.